The present T cell receptor (beta chain) was sequenced within a study of human T cells and chemical hapten exposure. Only a few counts were recorded for this clonotype. This sample's time point: patch test 1, 2 weeks after DPC sensitization. Treatment given: therapeutic diphenylcyclopropenone sensitization with weekly scalp DPC. The CDR3 sequence is 16 residues long. Trimming shortened V by 0 bases and J by 2 bases, and 13 bases separated the two germline ends. CDR1 and CDR2 (germline): LNHNV, YYDKDF (reference sequence). TCRdb fed the RACE reads into MiXCR, producing one record per CDR3 protein. The sample contains tens of thousands of distinct CDR3 sequences, about an eighth of which appear only once.

The V gene is TRBV15, the J gene TRBJ2-5; D possibly corresponds to TRBD1 (7 bases). The sample here was whole blood, taken in connection with sensitization to the hapten diphenylcyclopropenone (DPC). This sequence was found in a woman aged 55 to 70 with alopecia areata. Some clones in this sample may be carry-over from other donors' samples. The CDR3 DNA reads as TGTGCCACCAGCAGAGATCGGGGGACAGCTCAAGAGACCCAGTACTTC. Protein: CATSRDRGTAQETQYF.